The next 21 T cell receptor beta chains were all read from a single sample in a study of blood T cell repertoires in COVID-19. Assay: immunoSEQ multiplex PCR; the TCRdb copy retains only in-frame clones and omits some. The sample carries some 240,000 clones, 70% to 90% recorded once. The sample comprised peripheral blood. The source of these receptors is a human donor in a cohort sampled during active COVID-19.

This clone was detected only once. DNA for the CDR3: TGCGCCAGCAGTGAGTCGTCCCGAGCCTACACTGAAGCTTTCTTT. It specifies CASSESSRAYTEAFF. This chain connects TRBV10-1 to TRBJ1-1, with D uncertain. The CDR3 extends over 15 amino acids. Germline-derived CDR1 and CDR2 are WNHNN and SYGVQD (reference sequence). The V end lost 0 bases, the J end lost 3 bases, and 11 bases lay between the germline ends.

The rearrangement links TRBV2 to TRBJ1-6; 11 bases are a match to TRBD1. Germline V gives CDR1 SNHLY, CDR2 FYNNEI. This CDR3 is 15 amino acids long. V trimming: 6 bases; J trimming: 7 bases; junction bases outside the gene matches: 5. The CDR3 region has the DNA TGTGCCAGCAGCGGGAGGACAGGGGGCAATTCACCCCTCCACTTT. Protein product: CASSGRTGGNSPLHF.

Only a few counts were recorded for this clone. The CDR3 bases are TGTGCCAGCAGTTATATCGGCAGGGTCAATCAGCCCCAGCATTTT. It translates to CASSYIGRVNQPQHF. The J gene is TRBJ1-5, the V gene TRBV6-6, with a weak D call TRBD1 (5 bases). Per the germline V gene, CDR1 is MNHNY and CDR2 is SVGAGI (reference sequence). This CDR3 contains 15 residues. The V and J ends lost 3 bases and 3 bases respectively, with 12 bases between them.

This chain connects TRBV5-4 to TRBJ2-2; 9 bases map to TRBD1. CDR3 length: 14 residues. The J segment lost 6 bases and the V segment lost 4 bases, leaving 4 bases of the junction unmatched. CDR1 SGHNT and CDR2 YYREEE come from the germline V gene (reference sequence). The CDR3 loop reads CASSTQGAAGELFF. For the CDR3, the DNA is TGTGCCAGCAGCACACAGGGGGCCGCCGGGGAGCTGTTTTTT. Based on the CDR3 plus reference TRBV5-4 and TRBJ2-2, the full variable domain is ETGVTQSPTHLIKTRGQQVTLRCSSQSGHNTVSWYQQALGQGPQFIFQYYREEENGRGNFPPRFSGLQFPNYSSELNVNALELDDSALYLCASSTQGAAGELFFGEGSRLTVL.

The genes are TRBV5-1 and TRBJ1-5, with D perhaps TRBD1 (5 bases). CDR1 and CDR2 (germline): SGHRS, YFSETQ. Trimming shortened V by 4 bases and J by 3 bases, and 14 bases separated the two germline ends. This CDR3 region has 15 residues. The chain's CDR3 is CASSRLGGDNQPQHF. CDR3 DNA: TGCGCCAGCAGCCGCCTCGGGGGGGACAATCAGCCCCAGCATTTT.

This chain uses TRBV10-3 with TRBJ2-3; D may be TRBD2 (7 bases). Germline V gene data show CDR1 as ENHRY and CDR2 as SYGVKD. Trimming took off 9 bases at V and 8 bases at J, with 24 bases between the two ends. The CDR3 contains 15 residues. The CDR3 reads CAIGKVRGGASTQYF. The CDR3 DNA follows: TGTGCCATAGGGAAGGTGAGGGGGGGCGCGAGTACGCAGTATTTT.

The genes are TRBV19 and TRBJ2-3, with 11 bases matching TRBD2. Germline values: CDR1 LNHDA, CDR2 SQIVND (reference sequence). J lost 4 bases, V lost 7 bases, and 1 base had no gene match. This CDR3 is 13 amino acids long. CDR3 in DNA: TGTGCCAGTAATAGCGGGAGGGCAGATACGCAGTATTTT. Protein product: CASNSGRADTQYF.

The chain employs TRBV7-9 and TRBJ2-3; 8 bases align to TRBD2. This CDR3 is built from 16 residues. V lost 5 bases to trimming and J lost 0 bases; unmatched junction nucleotides: 7. Germline-derived CDR1 and CDR2 are SEHNR and FQNEAQ (reference sequence). CDR3: CASSKSGRLSTDTQYF. Here the CDR3 DNA reads TGTGCCAGCAGCAAAAGCGGGAGACTCAGCACAGATACGCAGTATTTT. Looking up the rest from reference TRBV7-9 and TRBJ2-3 gives the full variable domain: DTGVSQNPRHKITKRGQNVTFRCDPISEHNRLYWYRQTLGQGPEFLTYFQNEAQLEKSRLLSDRFSAERPKGSFSTLEIQRTEQGDSAMYLCASSKSGRLSTDTQYFGPGTRLTVL.

This chain connects TRBV7-2 to TRBJ1-2; D is ambiguous. V dropped 5 bases and J dropped 0 bases, with 16 bases sitting between them. Germline V gives CDR1 SGHTA, CDR2 FQGNSA. This CDR3 is built from 16 residues. The CDR3 sequence: CASSSRPTLANYGYTF. The DNA for the CDR3 is TGTGCCAGCAGCAGCCGCCCGACTTTAGCTAACTATGGCTACACCTTC.

The rearrangement uses TRBV7-2 and TRBJ2-2, with a weak D call TRBD1 (6 bases). This CDR3 has 13 amino acids. The germline V gene has CDR1 SGHTA and CDR2 FQGNSA. The V and J ends lost 5 bases and 6 bases respectively, with 10 bases between them. Here the CDR3 DNA reads TGTGCCAGCAGCATACAGGGCCCCGGGGAGCTGTTTTTT. It codes for CASSIQGPGELFF.

This clone was counted a single time. J is TRBJ2-2 and V is TRBV9; a weak D match, TRBD2 (5 bases). Germline V gene lookup returns CDR1 SGDLS and CDR2 YYNGEE. The CDR3 covers 15 residues. Trimming took off 4 bases at V and 5 bases at J, with 15 bases between the two ends. The CDR3 DNA reads TGTGCCAGCAGCCCAACGGGGAGAGGAACCGGGGAGCTGTTTTTT. This codes for CASSPTGRGTGELFF.

The rearrangement links TRBV28 to TRBJ2-1; 14 nucleotides match TRBD2. Losses at the gene ends were 3 bases for V and 9 bases for J; bases not matched to a gene: 10. The CDR3 has 17 amino acids. Germline V lookup: CDR1 MDHEN, CDR2 SYDVKM. The CDR3 protein is CASSLGGLAGEGGEQFF. CDR3 nucleotide sequence: TGTGCCAGCAGTTTGGGGGGACTAGCGGGAGAAGGAGGTGAGCAGTTCTTC.

A few counts support this clone. V is TRBV3-1 (or the pseudogene TRBV3-2) and J is TRBJ2-1; TRBD2 is a possible D gene (6 bases). V dropped 7 bases and J dropped 8 bases, with 18 bases sitting between them. Germline V CDR1 and CDR2: LGHDT, YNNKEL (reference sequence). There are 14 residues in the CDR3. The CDR3 loop reads CASTTGGPVDEQFF. DNA of the CDR3: TGTGCCAGCACCACTGGAGGGCCAGTCGATGAGCAGTTCTTC.

This clone was found a few times. V usage is TRBV28 and J usage is TRBJ2-7; D is unresolved. The CDR3 is 13 amino acids. V was trimmed by 3 bases and J by 0 bases, leaving 6 bases between them. The germline CDR1 and CDR2 sequences are MDHEN and SYDVKM. The CDR3 spells CASSFSGSYEQYF. In DNA, the CDR3 is TGTGCCAGCAGTTTCTCAGGCTCCTACGAGCAGTACTTC.

The J gene is TRBJ2-1, the V gene TRBV7-9, with 8 bases identical to TRBD1. V shed 8 bases and J 1 base; nucleotides not matched to a gene: 7. The CDR3 consists of 15 residues. Germline V gives CDR1 SEHNR, CDR2 FQNEAQ (reference sequence). CDR3: CASATRDRSYNEQFF. The CDR3 bases are TGTGCCAGCGCCACCCGGGACAGGTCCTACAATGAGCAGTTCTTC.

This chain links TRBV19 with TRBJ2-2, with TRBD1 matching 9 bases. CDR1 is LNHDA, CDR2 SQIVND, per germline (reference sequence). The V and J ends lost 6 bases and 3 bases, in that order; junction bases with no gene match: 11. This CDR3 is 17 amino acids long. The CDR3 nucleotides are TGTGCCAGTAGCGAAATCCCGGGACAGGGTTACACCGGGGAGCTGTTTTTT. This encodes CASSEIPGQGYTGELFF.

The rearrangement joins TRBV5-4 to TRBJ2-1; TRBD2 is a possible D gene (5 bases). Trimming removed 7 bases from V and 8 bases from J, with 19 bases in between. The CDR3 totals 14 residues. Per germline, CDR1 SGHNT and CDR2 YYREEE (reference sequence). The CDR3 here is CASGAVIGLDEQFF. The CDR3 bases are TGTGCCAGCGGAGCGGTAATAGGGTTAGATGAGCAGTTCTTC.

The J gene is TRBJ1-1, the V gene TRBV19, with 9 bases fitting TRBD1. Germline V gene lookup returns CDR1 LNHDA and CDR2 SQIVND (reference sequence). CDR3 length: 15 amino acids. J was trimmed by 6 bases and V by 4 bases; bases with no gene match: 9. Here the CDR3 DNA reads TGTGCCAGTAGTACCCGGACAGGGGAGGAAGCTGAAGCTTTCTTT. It is translated as CASSTRTGEEAEAFF.

This chain joins TRBV28 and TRBJ1-6, with D perhaps matching TRBD1 (5 bases). V lost 8 bases and J lost 2, with 13 bases in between. The CDR3 runs 15 residues. The germline gives CDR1 MDHEN, CDR2 SYDVKM. CDR3 region: CASFRGWPYNSPLHF. Here the CDR3 DNA reads TGTGCCAGCTTCCGGGGGTGGCCCTATAATTCACCCCTCCACTTT. Full variable domain (rest looked up from reference TRBV28 and TRBJ1-6): DVKVTQSSRYLVKRTGEKVFLECVQDMDHENMFWYRQDPGLGLRLIYFSYDVKMKEKGDIPEGYSVSREKKERFSLILESASTNQTSMYLCASFRGWPYNSPLHFGNGTRLTVT.

The chain uses TRBV4-2 and TRBJ1-3; 7 nucleotides agree with TRBD1. V lost 0 bases and J lost 2; bases outside the gene matches: 7. CDR1 LGHNA and CDR2 YNFKEQ come from the germline V gene. The CDR3 runs 17 residues. CDR3 amino acids: CASSQDARQGTGNTIYF. As DNA, the CDR3 is TGTGCCAGCAGCCAAGATGCGAGACAGGGAACTGGAAACACCATATATTTT.

The DNA of the CDR3 is TGTGCCAGTAGTTTCCGACAGGGGACAGATACGCAGTATTTT. Protein product: CASSFRQGTDTQYF. V usage is TRBV19 and J usage is TRBJ2-3; TRBD1 agrees at 8 bases. The germline V gene encodes CDR1 LNHDA and CDR2 SQIVND (reference sequence). After removal of 5 bases from V and 3 bases from J, the junction contained 4 bases not matched to a gene. The CDR3 totals 14 residues. Supplemented by reference TRBV19 and TRBJ2-3, the full variable domain reads DGGITQSPKYLFRKEGQNVTLSCEQNLNHDAMYWYRQDPGQGLRLIYYSQIVNDFQKGDIAEGYSVSREKKESFPLTVTSAQKNPTAFYLCASSFRQGTDTQYFGPGTRLTVL.